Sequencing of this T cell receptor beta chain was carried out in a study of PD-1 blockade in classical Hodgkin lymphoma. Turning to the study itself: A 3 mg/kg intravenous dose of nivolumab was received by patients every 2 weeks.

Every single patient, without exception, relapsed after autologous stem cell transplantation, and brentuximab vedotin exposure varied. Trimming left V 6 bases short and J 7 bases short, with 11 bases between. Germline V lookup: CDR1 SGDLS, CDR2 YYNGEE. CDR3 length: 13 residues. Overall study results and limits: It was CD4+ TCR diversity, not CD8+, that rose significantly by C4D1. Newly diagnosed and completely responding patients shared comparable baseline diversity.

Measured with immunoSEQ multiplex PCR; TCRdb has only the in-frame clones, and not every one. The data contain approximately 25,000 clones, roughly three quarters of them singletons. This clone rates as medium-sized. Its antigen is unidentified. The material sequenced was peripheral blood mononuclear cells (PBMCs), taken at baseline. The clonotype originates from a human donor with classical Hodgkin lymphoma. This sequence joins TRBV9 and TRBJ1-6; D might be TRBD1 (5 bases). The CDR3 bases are TGTGCCAGCAACCCTGGGGGGAATTCACCCCTCCACTTT. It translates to CASNPGGNSPLHF.